The 6 T cell receptor beta chains presented below share a single source sample, sequenced in a study of regulatory T cells in long-lasting Graves disease. Time point reported: newly diagnosed GD, antithyroid drugs for less than 3 months. From PBMCs, RNA was extracted and then used to make the TCR library. Construction of TCR beta libraries relied on iRepertoire HTBI primers and on Arm-PCR targeting CDR3 regions. TCRdb re-derived calls from the multiplex PCR reads in MiXCR, one entry per CDR3 protein. The table lists approximately 540,000 distinct CDR3 sequences, 12% of them singletons. The same specimen was also included in a second study, on T cells in Graves' hyperthyroidism and ophthalmopathy.

The sequencing here drew on peripheral blood mononuclear cells (PBMCs), taken at new diagnosis, from a patient treated with antithyroid drugs. Receptors were obtained from a woman in her thirties with Graves disease.

The table lists this clonotype with a few counts. This rearrangement joins TRBV2 to TRBJ2-7; D gene ambiguous. V was clipped by 6 bases and J by 0 bases, with 9 bases between them. The length of the CDR3 is 13 residues. Germline V lookup: CDR1 SNHLY, CDR2 FYNNEI. CDR3 loop: CASRGRSSYEQYF. CDR3 nucleotides: TGTGCCAGCAGGGGCAGGAGCTCCTACGAGCAGTACTTC.

The sample holds many counts of this clonotype. The chain uses TRBV12-3 or TRBV12-4 and TRBJ1-1; D is perhaps TRBD1 (6 bases). V was pared by 3 bases and J by 9 bases, with 14 bases between. The CDR3 spans 13 residues. CDR3 sequence: CASSLRGIGKAFF. The CDR3 nucleotides read TGTGCCAGCAGTTTGAGGGGGATTGGGAAAGCTTTCTTT.

This rearrangement joins TRBV25-1 to TRBJ1-1; D is uncertain. With 8 bases removed from V and 5 bases from J, the gap between germline ends came to 18 bases. Germline V lookup: CDR1 MGHDK, CDR2 SYGVNS. The CDR3 is 14 amino acids. The CDR3 protein is CASEPVILETEAFF. The CDR3 DNA sequence: TGTGCCAGCGAACCAGTCATACTCGAAACTGAAGCTTTCTTT. The variable domain in full, completed from reference TRBV25-1 and TRBJ1-1, reads EADIYQTPRYLVIGTGKKITLECSQTMGHDKMYWYQQDPGMELHLIHYSYGVNSTEKGDLSSESTVSRIRTEHFPLTLESARPSHTSQYLCASEPVILETEAFFGQGTRLTVV.

The CDR3 DNA reads as TGTGCCAGCTCACCCCCTTTTGCAGGGAGTAGCTCCTACAATGAGCAGTTCTTC. Protein: CASSPPFAGSSSYNEQFF. The chain is built from TRBV18 and TRBJ2-1; D tentatively reads TRBD1 or TRBD2 (5 bases each). V lost 3 bases and J lost 0, with 18 bases in between. The V gene's germline CDR1 is KGHSH and CDR2 LQKENI. The CDR3 extends over 18 amino acids. The variable domain in full, completed from reference TRBV18 and TRBJ2-1, reads NAGVMQNPRHLVRRRGQEARLRCSPMKGHSHVYWYRQLPEEGLKFMVYLQKENIIDESGMPKERFSAEFPKEGPSILRIQQVVRGDSAAYFCASSPPFAGSSSYNEQFFGPGTRLTVL.

There are a few counts of this clonotype. The CDR3 bases are TGTGCCAGCAGCTTCTATGAGACAGCGCCCGAGAGGGAGACCCAGTACTTC. As protein: CASSFYETAPERETQYF. The V gene is TRBV7-2, the J gene TRBJ2-5; perhaps TRBD1 as D (5 bases). Germline V gene sequence: CDR1 SGHTA, CDR2 FQGNSA. This CDR3 is built from 17 residues. V was trimmed by 3 bases and J by 5 bases, leaving 22 bases between them.

Written as DNA, the CDR3 is TGCAGTGCTATGGGCAGACACTACGAGCAGTACTTC. Its translation is CSAMGRHYEQYF. V is TRBV20-1 and J is TRBJ2-7; unclear D gene. V shed 4 bases and J shed 3 bases, with 10 bases lying between them. This CDR3 comprises 12 residues. The germline V gene has CDR1 DFQATT and CDR2 SNEGSKA (reference sequence).